This T cell receptor beta chain was identified during a study of blood T cell repertoires in COVID-19. The repertoire was sequenced with immunoSEQ multiplex PCR; TCRdb's copy has only in-frame clones and lacks some. The table includes roughly 140,000 clones, roughly 84% detected once. Enrollees, roughly 18 to 95 years old, lived in 24 US areas. The CDR3 consists of 14 residues. Germline CDR1 reads SGHRS; CDR2 reads YFSETQ. Trimming shortened V by 4 bases and J by 0 bases, and 10 bases separated the two germline ends. This rearrangement joins TRBV5-1 to TRBJ1-2, with D maybe TRBD1 (5 bases). The receptor was isolated from a man between 45 and 60 years old in a cohort exposed to, infected with or recovered from COVID-19 (not recorded which). Sequencing was carried out using PBMCs or T cells enriched from blood (not recorded which). Written as DNA, the CDR3 is TGCGCCAGCAGCCCGGACAAAACTAACTATGGCTACACCTTC. It encodes CASSPDKTNYGYTF.